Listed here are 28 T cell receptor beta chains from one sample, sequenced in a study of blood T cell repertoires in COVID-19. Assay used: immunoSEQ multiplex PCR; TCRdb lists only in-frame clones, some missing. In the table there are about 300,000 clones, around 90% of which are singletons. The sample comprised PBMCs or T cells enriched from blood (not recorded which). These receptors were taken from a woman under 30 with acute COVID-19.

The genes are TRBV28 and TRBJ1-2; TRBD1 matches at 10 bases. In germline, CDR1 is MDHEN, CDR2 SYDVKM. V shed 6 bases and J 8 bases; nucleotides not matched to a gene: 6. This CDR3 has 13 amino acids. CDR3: CASRDRGSMGYTF. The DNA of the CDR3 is TGTGCCAGCAGGGACAGGGGGAGTATGGGCTACACCTTC.

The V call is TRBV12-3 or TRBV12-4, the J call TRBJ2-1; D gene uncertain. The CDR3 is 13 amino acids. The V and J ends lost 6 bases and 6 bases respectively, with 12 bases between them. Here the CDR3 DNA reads TGTGCCAGCAGACTTTTTAACAGCAATGAGCAGTTCTTC. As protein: CASRLFNSNEQFF.

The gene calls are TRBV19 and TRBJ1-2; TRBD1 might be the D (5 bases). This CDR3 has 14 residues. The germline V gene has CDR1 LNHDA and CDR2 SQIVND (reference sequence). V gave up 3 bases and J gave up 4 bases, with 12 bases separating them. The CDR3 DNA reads TGTGCCAGTAGTATTTCCGACAGTTCCTATGGCTACACCTTC. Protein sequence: CASSISDSSYGYTF.

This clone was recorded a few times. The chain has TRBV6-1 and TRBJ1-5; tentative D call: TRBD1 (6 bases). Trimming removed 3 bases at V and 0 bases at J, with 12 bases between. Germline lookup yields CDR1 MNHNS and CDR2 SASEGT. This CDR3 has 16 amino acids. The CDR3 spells CASSESRTDSNQPQHF. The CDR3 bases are TGTGCCAGCAGTGAGTCCAGGACAGATAGCAATCAGCCCCAGCATTTT.

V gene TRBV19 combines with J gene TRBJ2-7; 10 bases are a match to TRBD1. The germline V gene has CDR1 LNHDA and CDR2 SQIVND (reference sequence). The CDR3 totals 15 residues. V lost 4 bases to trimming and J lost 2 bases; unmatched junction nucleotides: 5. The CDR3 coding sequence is TGTGCCAGTAGTAGCGGGACAGGGGCGACCTACGAGCAGTACTTC. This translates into CASSSGTGATYEQYF.

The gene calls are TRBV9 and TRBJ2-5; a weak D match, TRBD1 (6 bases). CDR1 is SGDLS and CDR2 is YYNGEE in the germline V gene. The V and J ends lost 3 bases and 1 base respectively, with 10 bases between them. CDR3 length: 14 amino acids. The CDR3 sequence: CASSGGQSQETQYF. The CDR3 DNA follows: TGTGCCAGCAGCGGTGGACAGAGCCAAGAGACCCAGTACTTC.

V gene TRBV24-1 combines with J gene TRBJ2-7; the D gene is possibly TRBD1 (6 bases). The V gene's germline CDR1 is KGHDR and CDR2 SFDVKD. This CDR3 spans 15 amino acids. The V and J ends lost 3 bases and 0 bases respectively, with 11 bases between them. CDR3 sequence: CATSDPTGDSYEQYF. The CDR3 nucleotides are TGTGCCACCAGTGATCCGACAGGTGACTCCTACGAGCAGTACTTC.

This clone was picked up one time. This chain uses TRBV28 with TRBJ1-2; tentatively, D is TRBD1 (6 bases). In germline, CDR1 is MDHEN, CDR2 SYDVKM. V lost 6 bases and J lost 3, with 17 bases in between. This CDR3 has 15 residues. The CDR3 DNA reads TGTGCCAGCAGGACCGAAACAGGGTGGTACTATGGCTACACCTTC. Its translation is CASRTETGWYYGYTF.

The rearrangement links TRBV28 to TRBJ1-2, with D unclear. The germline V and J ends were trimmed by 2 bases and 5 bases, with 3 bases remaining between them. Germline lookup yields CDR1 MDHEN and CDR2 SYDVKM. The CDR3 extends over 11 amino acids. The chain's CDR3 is CASSLQYGYTF. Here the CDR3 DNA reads TGTGCCAGCAGTTTACAGTATGGCTACACCTTC.

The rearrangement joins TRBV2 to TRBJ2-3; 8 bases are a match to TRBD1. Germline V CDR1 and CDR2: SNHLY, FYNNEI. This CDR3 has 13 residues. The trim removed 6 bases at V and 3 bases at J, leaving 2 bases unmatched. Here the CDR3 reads CASSRQGTDTQYF. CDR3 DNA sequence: TGTGCCAGCAGCCGACAGGGGACAGATACGCAGTATTTT. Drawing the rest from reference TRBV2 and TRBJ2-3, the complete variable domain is EPEVTQTPSHQVTQMGQEVILRCVPISNHLYFYWYRQILGQKVEFLVSFYNNEISEKSEIFDDQFSVERPDGSNFTLKIRSTKLEDSAMYFCASSRQGTDTQYFGPGTRLTVL.

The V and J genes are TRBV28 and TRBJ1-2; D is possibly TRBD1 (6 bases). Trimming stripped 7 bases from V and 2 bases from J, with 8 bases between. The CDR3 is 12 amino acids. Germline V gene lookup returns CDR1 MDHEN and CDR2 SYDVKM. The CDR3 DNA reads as TGTGCCAGCAACGGACAGAACTATGGCTACACCTTC. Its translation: CASNGQNYGYTF.

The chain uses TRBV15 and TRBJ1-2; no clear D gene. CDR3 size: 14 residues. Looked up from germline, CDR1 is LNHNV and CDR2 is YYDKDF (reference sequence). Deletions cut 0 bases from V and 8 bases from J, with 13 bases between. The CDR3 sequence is CATSRDSGSDGYTF. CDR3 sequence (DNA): TGTGCCACCAGCAGAGATTCGGGGTCGGACGGCTACACCTTC.

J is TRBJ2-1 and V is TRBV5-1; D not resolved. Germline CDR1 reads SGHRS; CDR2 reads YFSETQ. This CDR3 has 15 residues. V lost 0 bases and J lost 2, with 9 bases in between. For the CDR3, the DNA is TGCGCCAGCAGCTTGGACGATAGCACCTACAATGAGCAGTTCTTC. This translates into CASSLDDSTYNEQFF.

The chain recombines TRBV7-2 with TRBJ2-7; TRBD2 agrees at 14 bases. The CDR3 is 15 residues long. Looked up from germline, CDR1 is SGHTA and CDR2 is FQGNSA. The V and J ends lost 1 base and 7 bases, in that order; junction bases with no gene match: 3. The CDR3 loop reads CASSLGTSGRLEQYF. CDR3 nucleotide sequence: TGTGCCAGCAGCTTAGGGACTAGCGGGAGGCTTGAGCAGTACTTC. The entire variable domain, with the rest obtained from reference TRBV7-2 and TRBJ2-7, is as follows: GAGVSQSPSNKVTEKGKDVELRCDPISGHTALYWYRQSLGQGLEFLIYFQGNSAPDKSGLPSDRFSAERTGGSVSTLTIQRTQQEDSAVYLCASSLGTSGRLEQYFGPGTRLTVT.

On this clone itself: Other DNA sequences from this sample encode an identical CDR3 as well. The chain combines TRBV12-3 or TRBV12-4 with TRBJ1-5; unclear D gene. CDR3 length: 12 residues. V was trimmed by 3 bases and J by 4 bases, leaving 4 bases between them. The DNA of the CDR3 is TGTGCCAGCAGTTTTTCAAATCAGCCCCAGCATTTT. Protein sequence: CASSFSNQPQHF.

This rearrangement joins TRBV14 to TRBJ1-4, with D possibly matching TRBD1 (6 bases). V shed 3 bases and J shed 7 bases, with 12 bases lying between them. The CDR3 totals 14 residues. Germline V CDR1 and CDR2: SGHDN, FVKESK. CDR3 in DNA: TGTGCCAGCAGCCAGAACAGGGATTCTGAAAAACTGTTTTTT. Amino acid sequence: CASSQNRDSEKLFF.

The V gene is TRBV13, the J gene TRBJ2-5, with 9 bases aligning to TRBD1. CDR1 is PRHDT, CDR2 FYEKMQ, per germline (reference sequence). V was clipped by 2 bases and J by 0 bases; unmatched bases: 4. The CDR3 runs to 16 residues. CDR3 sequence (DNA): TGTGCCAGCAGCTTATACGGACAGGGGTACCAAGAGACCCAGTACTTC. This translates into CASSLYGQGYQETQYF.

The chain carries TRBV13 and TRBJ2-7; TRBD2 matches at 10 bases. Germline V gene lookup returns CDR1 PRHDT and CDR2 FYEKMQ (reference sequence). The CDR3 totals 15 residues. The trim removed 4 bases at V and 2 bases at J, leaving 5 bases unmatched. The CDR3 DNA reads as TGTGCCAGCAGCTCCCCAGCGGGGGGGACCTACGAGCAGTACTTC. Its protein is CASSSPAGGTYEQYF. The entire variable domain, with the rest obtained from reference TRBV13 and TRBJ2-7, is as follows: AAGVIQSPRHLIKEKRETATLKCYPIPRHDTVYWYQQGPGQDPQFLISFYEKMQSDKGSIPDRFSAQQFSDYHSELNMSSLELGDSALYFCASSSPAGGTYEQYFGPGTRLTVT.

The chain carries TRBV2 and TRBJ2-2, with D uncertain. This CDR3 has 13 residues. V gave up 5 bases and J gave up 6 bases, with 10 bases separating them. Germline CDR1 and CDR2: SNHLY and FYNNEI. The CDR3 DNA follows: TGTGCCAGCAGTCCGACTGCCTCCGGGGAGCTGTTTTTT. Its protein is CASSPTASGELFF.

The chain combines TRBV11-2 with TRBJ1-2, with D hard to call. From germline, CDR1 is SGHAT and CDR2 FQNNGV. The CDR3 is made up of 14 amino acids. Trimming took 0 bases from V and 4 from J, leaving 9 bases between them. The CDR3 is CASSLDGLSYGYTF. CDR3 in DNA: TGTGCCAGCAGCTTAGATGGCCTCAGCTATGGCTACACCTTC.

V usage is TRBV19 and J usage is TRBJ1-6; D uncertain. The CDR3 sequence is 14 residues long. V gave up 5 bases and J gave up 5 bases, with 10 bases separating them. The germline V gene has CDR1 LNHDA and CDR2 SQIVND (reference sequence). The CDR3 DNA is TGTGCCAGTAGTGAACCGGGTGATAATTCACCCCTCCACTTT. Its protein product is CASSEPGDNSPLHF.

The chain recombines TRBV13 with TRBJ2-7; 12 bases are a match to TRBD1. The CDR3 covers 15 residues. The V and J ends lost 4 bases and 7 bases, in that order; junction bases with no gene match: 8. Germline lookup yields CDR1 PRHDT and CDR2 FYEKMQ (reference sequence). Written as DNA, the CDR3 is TGTGCCAGCAGCTCCTGGGACAGGGGGCTAAGGGAGCAGTACTTC. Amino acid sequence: CASSSWDRGLREQYF.

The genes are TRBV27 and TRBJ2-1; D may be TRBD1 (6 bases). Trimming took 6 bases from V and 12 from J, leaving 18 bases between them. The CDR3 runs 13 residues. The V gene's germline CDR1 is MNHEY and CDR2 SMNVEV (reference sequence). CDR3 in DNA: TGTGCCAGCAGACAATTCCCAGGCAGGGGGCAGTTCTTC. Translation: CASRQFPGRGQFF.

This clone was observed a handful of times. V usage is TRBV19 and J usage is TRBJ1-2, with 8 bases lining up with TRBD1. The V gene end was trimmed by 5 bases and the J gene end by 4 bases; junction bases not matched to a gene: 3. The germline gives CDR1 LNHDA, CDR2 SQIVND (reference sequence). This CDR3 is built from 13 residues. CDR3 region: CASSVGQGYGYTF. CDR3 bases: TGTGCCAGTAGTGTCGGACAGGGCTATGGCTACACCTTC.

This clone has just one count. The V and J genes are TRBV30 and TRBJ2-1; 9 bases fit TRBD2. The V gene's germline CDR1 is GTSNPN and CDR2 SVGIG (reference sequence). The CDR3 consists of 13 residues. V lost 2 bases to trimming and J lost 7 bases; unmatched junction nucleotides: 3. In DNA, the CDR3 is TGTGCCTGGAGTCGGACTAGCGATAATGAGCAGTTCTTC. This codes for CAWSRTSDNEQFF.

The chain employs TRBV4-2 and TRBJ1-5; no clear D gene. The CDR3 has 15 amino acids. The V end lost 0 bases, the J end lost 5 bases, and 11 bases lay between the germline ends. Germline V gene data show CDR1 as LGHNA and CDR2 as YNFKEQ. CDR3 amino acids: CASSQDNGVYQPQHF. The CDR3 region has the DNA TGTGCCAGCAGCCAAGATAACGGGGTTTATCAGCCCCAGCATTTT.

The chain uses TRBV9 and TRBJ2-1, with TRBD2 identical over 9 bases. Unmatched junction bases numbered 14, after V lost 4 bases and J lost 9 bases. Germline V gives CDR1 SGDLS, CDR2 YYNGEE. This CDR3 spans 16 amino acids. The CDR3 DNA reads TGTGCCAGCAGCCAACAGGCTAGCGGGATTTTGAGTGAGCAGTTCTTC. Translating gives CASSQQASGILSEQFF.

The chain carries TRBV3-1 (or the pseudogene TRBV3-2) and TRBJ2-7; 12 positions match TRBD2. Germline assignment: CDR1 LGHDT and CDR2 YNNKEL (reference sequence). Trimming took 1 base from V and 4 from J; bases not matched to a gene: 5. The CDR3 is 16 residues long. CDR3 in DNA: TGTGCCAGCAGCCAAGGGACTAGCGGGATAGGTTACGAGCAGTACTTC. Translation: CASSQGTSGIGYEQYF.